Presented here are 18 T cell receptor beta chains from one specimen sequenced in a study of T cell clusters in autoimmune cytopenias. One tube held mixed TRB-A and TRB-B primer pools for touch-down PCR. TCRdb reprocessed the multiplex PCR reads and reports one entry per CDR3 protein, with no DNA. The sample table includes over 2,500 distinct CDR3 sequences. Some 38,000 genome equivalents of blood DNA were amplified for TRB. The sequencing sample was made of peripheral blood. These receptors all come from a human donor with an autoimmune cytopenia or autoimmune hepatitis (not recorded which).

This clonotype shows up as medium-sized by frequency. The chain couples TRBV10-3 to TRBJ2-2; the D call of TRBD1 rests on TCRdb alone, since no DNA is present to check it. Germline CDR1 is ENHRY and CDR2 is SYGVKD. The CDR3 contains 14 residues. CDR3 residues: CAISGDRDTGELFF.

The chain uses TRBV7-2 and TRBJ2-7; TCRdb outputs TRBD2, but without DNA this stays unchecked. CDR1 is SGHTA and CDR2 is FQGNSA in the germline V gene. The CDR3 has 15 residues. CDR3 in amino acids: CASSPYAAASYEQYF.

Judged by frequency, this clonotype is medium-sized. The V gene is TRBV6-6, the J gene TRBJ2-2. The CDR3 runs 12 residues. Germline V gene sequence: CDR1 MNHNY, CDR2 SVGAGI (reference sequence). CDR3: CASSYVSGELFF.

Its frequency marks this clonotype as medium-sized. The chain links TRBV5-4 to TRBJ2-7; TCRdb's assignment of TRBD2 cannot be checked, as there is no DNA. This CDR3 contains 13 residues. The germline CDR1 and CDR2 sequences are SGHNT and YYREEE (reference sequence). The CDR3: CASSQAGRDEQYF. The full variable domain, its missing parts supplied by reference TRBV5-4 and TRBJ2-7, is ETGVTQSPTHLIKTRGQQVTLRCSSQSGHNTVSWYQQALGQGPQFIFQYYREEENGRGNFPPRFSGLQFPNYSSELNVNALELDDSALYLCASSQAGRDEQYFGPGTRLTVT.

This clonotype is medium-sized by frequency. The chain employs TRBV19 and TRBJ2-3. Germline V lookup: CDR1 LNHDA, CDR2 SQIVND (reference sequence). CDR3 size: 12 residues. CDR3 loop: CASSTWTDTQYF.

In terms of frequency, this clonotype is medium-sized (0.01 to 0.1%). The chain carries TRBV27 and TRBJ2-7; TCRdb's D call, TRBD1, is unchecked because there is no DNA. CDR3 size: 17 residues. Germline loops: CDR1 MNHEY, CDR2 SMNVEV (reference sequence). The CDR3 loop reads CASSSPFGGRGAYEQYF.

The chain links TRBV4-2 to TRBJ1-6; with no DNA, the TCRdb D assignment of TRBD1 cannot be verified. The CDR3 contains 16 residues. Germline V CDR1 and CDR2: LGHNA, YNFKEQ. The CDR3 is CASSQEGGAYNSPLHF.

The chain couples TRBV5-4 to TRBJ2-7; no DNA is available, so the TRBD1 call from TCRdb remains unchecked. Germline V gene sequence: CDR1 SGHNT, CDR2 YYREEE (reference sequence). The CDR3 spans 15 residues. The CDR3 loop is CASSGIETGGDEQYF.

According to its frequency, this clonotype is medium-sized. The chain is built from TRBV20-1 and TRBJ2-7; the D gene TCRdb calls, TRBD1, cannot be checked with no DNA. The CDR3 extends over 11 amino acids. Germline V gives CDR1 DFQATT, CDR2 SNEGSKA (reference sequence). The CDR3 loop is CSAPGPREQYF.

This chain connects TRBV4-2 to TRBJ2-4; TCRdb's D call of TRBD2 is untestable without DNA. This CDR3 region has 17 residues. CDR1 is LGHNA, CDR2 YNFKEQ, per germline. CDR3 protein: CASSQDSADYTKNIQYF.

The chain is built from TRBV15 and TRBJ2-7; the TRBD1 assignment by TCRdb is unverifiable without DNA. Germline V CDR1 and CDR2: LNHNV, YYDKDF (reference sequence). The CDR3 consists of 13 residues. The CDR3 loop reads CATRGDREDEQDF.

V usage is TRBV28 and J usage is TRBJ1-2; TCRdb proposes TRBD1, but this gene call is untestable without DNA. Germline V CDR1 and CDR2: MDHEN, SYDVKM. The CDR3 totals 14 residues. The CDR3 sequence is CASGFGTGDYGYTF.

This clonotype is identified as medium-sized from frequency. The V call is TRBV7-9, the J call TRBJ2-2; TCRdb designates TRBD2, a call that cannot be tested without DNA. The germline gives CDR1 SEHNR, CDR2 FQNEAQ (reference sequence). There are 14 residues in the CDR3. CDR3 protein: CASSLDSITGELFF.

This chain links TRBV5-4 with TRBJ2-3; without DNA, the TCRdb call of TRBD2 cannot be checked. The CDR3 spans 16 residues. The V gene's germline CDR1 is SGHNT and CDR2 YYREEE (reference sequence). The CDR3 reads CASSTRLAGETDTQYF.

J is TRBJ2-2 and V is TRBV11-2; TCRdb proposes TRBD1, but this gene call is untestable without DNA. Per germline, CDR1 SGHAT and CDR2 FQNNGV. The CDR3 is 16 amino acids. CDR3 residues: CASSLRRGQNTGELFF. Full variable domain (outside the CDR3, taken from reference TRBV11-2 and TRBJ2-2): EAGVAQSPRYKIIEKRQSVAFWCNPISGHATLYWYQQILGQGPKLLIQFQNNGVVDDSQLPKDRFSAERLKGVDSTLKIQPAKLEDSAVYLCASSLRRGQNTGELFFGEGSRLTVL.

This clonotype is identified as medium-sized from frequency. J is TRBJ2-3 and V is TRBV5-6; TCRdb outputs TRBD1, but without DNA this stays unchecked. CDR1 is SGHDT, CDR2 YYEEEE, per germline. The CDR3 is made up of 15 amino acids. This CDR3 reads CASSLDGWRMDTQYF.

The gene calls are TRBV7-9 and TRBJ2-1; TCRdb names TRBD2, which stays unverified in the absence of DNA. Germline CDR1 is SEHNR and CDR2 is FQNEAQ (reference sequence). The CDR3 runs to 16 residues. The CDR3 protein is CASSLEGGPTYNEQFF.

This clonotype is called medium-sized (0.01 to 0.1%) based on its frequency. V and J are TRBV27 and TRBJ1-1. The CDR3 sequence is 13 residues long. Germline loops: CDR1 MNHEY, CDR2 SMNVEV (reference sequence). The CDR3 loop is CASSFSRGAEAFF.